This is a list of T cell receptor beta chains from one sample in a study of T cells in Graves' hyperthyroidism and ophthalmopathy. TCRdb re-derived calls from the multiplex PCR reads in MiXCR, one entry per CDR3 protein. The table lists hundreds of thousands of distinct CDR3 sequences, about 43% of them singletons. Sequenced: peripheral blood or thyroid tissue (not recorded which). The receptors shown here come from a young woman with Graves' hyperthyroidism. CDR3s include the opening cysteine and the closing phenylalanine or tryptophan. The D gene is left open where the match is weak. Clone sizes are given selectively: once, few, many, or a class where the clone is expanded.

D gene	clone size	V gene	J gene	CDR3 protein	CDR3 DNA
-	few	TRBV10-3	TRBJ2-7	CASSATGPYEQYF	TGTGCCAGCAGTGCTACAGGCCCTTACGAGCAGTACTTC
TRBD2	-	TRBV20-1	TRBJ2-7	CSADRTSGSMYEQYF	TGCAGTGCGGACAGGACTAGCGGGAGTATGTACGAGCAGTACTTC
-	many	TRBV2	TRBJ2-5	CASRYDSQETQYF	TGTGCCAGCAGATATGATAGCCAAGAGACCCAGTACTTC
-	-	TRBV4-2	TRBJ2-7	CASSQPDLPPYEQYF	TGTGCCAGCAGCCAACCGGACCTACCTCCCTACGAGCAGTACTTC
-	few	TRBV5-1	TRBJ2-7	CASSLEGGSLSYEQYF	TGCGCCAGCAGCTTGGAGGGCGGATCTTTATCCTACGAGCAGTACTTC
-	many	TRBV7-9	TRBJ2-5	CASSFEAGLGETQYF	TGTGCCAGCAGCTTCGAGGCCGGCCTCGGGGAGACCCAGTACTTC
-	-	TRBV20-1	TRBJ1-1	CSARDRLRNTEAFF	TGCAGTGCTAGAGATCGTCTCCGGAACACTGAAGCTTTCTTT
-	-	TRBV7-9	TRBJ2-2	CASHTRNTGELFF	TGTGCCAGCCATACCAGGAACACCGGGGAGCTGTTTTTT
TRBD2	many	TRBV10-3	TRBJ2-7	CALGLAGGNEQYF	TGTGCCCTCGGACTAGCGGGAGGCAACGAGCAGTACTTC
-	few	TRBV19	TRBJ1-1	CASSTLTGLTEAFF	TGTGCCAGTAGTACCCTTACAGGGCTCACTGAAGCTTTCTTT
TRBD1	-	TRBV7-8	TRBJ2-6	CASGPGTGGRYSGANVLTF	TGTGCCAGCGGCCCAGGGACAGGGGGCCGTTACTCTGGGGCCAACGTCCTGACTTTC
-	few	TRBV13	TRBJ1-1	CASSLGQNEAFF	TGTGCCAGCAGCTTAGGACAAAATGAAGCTTTCTTT
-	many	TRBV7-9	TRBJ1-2	CASSLAVRHYGYTF	TGTGCCAGCAGCTTAGCCGTCCGACACTATGGCTACACCTTC
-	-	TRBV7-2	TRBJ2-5	CASSQDAQPQETQYF	TGCGCCAGCAGCCAAGATGCGCAACCCCAAGAGACCCAGTACTTC
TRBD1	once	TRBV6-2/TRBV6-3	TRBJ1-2	CASSLMTGGLYGYTF	TGTGCCAGCAGTTTAATGACAGGGGGCCTCTATGGCTACACCTTC
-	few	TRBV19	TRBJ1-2	CASSISANYGYTF	TGTGCCAGTAGTATTTCAGCTAACTATGGCTACACCTTC
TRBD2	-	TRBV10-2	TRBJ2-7	CASSHWTSGMYEQYF	TGCGCCAGCAGTCATTGGACTAGCGGGATGTACGAGCAGTACTTC
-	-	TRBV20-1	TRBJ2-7	CSARDSREGGYEQYF	TGCAGTGCTAGAGATAGCAGGGAAGGGGGTTACGAGCAGTACTTC
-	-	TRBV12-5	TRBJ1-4	CASGLVADLATNEKLFF	TGTGCTAGTGGTTTGGTGGCAGATCTTGCAACTAATGAAAAACTGTTTTTT
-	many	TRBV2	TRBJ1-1	CASSAPGLGMNTEAFF	TGTGCCAGCAGTGCCCCAGGGTTGGGGATGAACACTGAAGCTTTCTTT
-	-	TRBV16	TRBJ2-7	CASSQPTASLSYEQYF	TGTGCCAGCAGCCAACCGACTGCATCCTTGTCCTACGAGCAGTACTTC
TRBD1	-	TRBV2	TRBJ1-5	CASSEALYRGSNRPQHF	TGTGCCAGCAGTGAAGCGCTATACAGGGGAAGCAATCGGCCCCAGCATTTT
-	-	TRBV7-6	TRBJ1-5	CASSPQSEWSPDQPQHF	TGTGCCAGCAGCCCTCAGTCCGAATGGTCCCCCGATCAGCCCCAGCATTTT
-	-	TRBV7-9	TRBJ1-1	CASQTGRVRTEAFF	TGTGCCAGCCAAACAGGGAGGGTCCGGACTGAAGCTTTCTTT